Given below is one T cell receptor (beta chain) in context. The sample belongs to a study of blood T cell repertoires in COVID-19. Study details: T cells, B-cell-depleted T cells, or PBMCs supplied cDNA or gDNA.

Original analysis: Estimated nucleated cell counts came from reference gene primer amplification. Clones were read by immunoSEQ multiplex PCR, and TCRdb kept only the in-frame ones, dropping some. V, J and clone size are taken as reported in that table, and D and trimming were inferred from the DNA itself. The profile shows 75,000 to 90,000 clones, 91% of them singletons. The CDR3 runs 15 residues. Trimming removed 2 bases at V and 4 bases at J, with 13 bases between. Germline V gives CDR1 KGHDR, CDR2 SFDVKD. The specimen sequenced was peripheral blood. The chain has TRBV24-1 and TRBJ2-5; D is perhaps TRBD1 (5 bases). This TCR was sampled from a woman between 50 and 59 years old in a cohort sampled during active COVID-19. The CDR3 nucleotides are TGTGCCACCAGTGATTCCCGGAGTGGGGCAGAGACCCAGTACTTC. This encodes CATSDSRSGAETQYF.